This T cell receptor beta chain was sequenced during a study of blood T cell repertoires in COVID-19. Turning to this clone: Other DNA sequences in this sample translate to the same CDR3.

Repertoires were generated with immunoSEQ multiplex PCR, while TCRdb's copy carries only in-frame clones and drops some. In the table there are 110,000 or so clones, 70% to 90% of which are singletons. The CDR3 extends over 14 amino acids. J was trimmed by 1 base and V by 4 bases; bases with no gene match: 0. Germline CDR1 ENHRY, CDR2 SYGVKD. Specimen: peripheral blood. The chain carries TRBV10-3 and TRBJ2-1; 8 nucleotides agree with TRBD1. This TCR was sampled from a man aged 35-49 years with acute or convalescent COVID-19. DNA of the CDR3: TGTGCCATCAGTGGGACAGGGTCCTACAATGAGCAGTTCTTC. Protein product: CAISGTGSYNEQFF.